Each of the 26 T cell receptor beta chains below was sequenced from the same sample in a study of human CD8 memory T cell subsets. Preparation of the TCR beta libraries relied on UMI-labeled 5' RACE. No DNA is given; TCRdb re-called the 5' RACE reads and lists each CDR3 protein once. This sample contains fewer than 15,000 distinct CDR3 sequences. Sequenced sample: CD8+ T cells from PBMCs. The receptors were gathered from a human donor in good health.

The CDR3 region is CASSSGLAGDYNEQFF. The V gene is TRBV5-1, the J gene TRBJ2-1; TCRdb's assignment of TRBD2 cannot be checked, as there is no DNA. This CDR3 has 16 amino acids. Per germline, CDR1 SGHRS and CDR2 YFSETQ.

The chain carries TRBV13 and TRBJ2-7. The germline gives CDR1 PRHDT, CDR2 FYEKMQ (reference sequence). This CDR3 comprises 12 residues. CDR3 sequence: CASSLEGYEQYF.

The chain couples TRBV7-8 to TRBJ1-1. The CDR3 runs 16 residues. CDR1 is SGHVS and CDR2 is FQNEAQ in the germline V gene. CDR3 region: CASSLGGDFMNTEAFF. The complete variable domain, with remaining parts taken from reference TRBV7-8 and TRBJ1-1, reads GAGVSQSPRYKVAKRGQDVALRCDPISGHVSLFWYQQALGQGPEFLTYFQNEAQLDKSGLPSDRFFAERPEGSVSTLKIQRTQQEDSAVYLCASSLGGDFMNTEAFFGQGTRLTVV.

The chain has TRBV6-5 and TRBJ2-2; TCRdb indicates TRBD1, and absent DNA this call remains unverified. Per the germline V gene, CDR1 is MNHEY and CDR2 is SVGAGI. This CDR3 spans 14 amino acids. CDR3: CASLRQGYTGELFF.

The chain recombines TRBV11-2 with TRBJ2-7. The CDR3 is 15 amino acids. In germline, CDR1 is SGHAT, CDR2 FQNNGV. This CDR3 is CASSLDSRDLYEQYF.

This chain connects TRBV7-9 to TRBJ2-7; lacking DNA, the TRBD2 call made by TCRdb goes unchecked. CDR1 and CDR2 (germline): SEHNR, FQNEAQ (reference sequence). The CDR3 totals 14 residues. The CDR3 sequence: CASSFLAGGKEQYF. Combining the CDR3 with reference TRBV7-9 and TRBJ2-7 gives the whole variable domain DTGVSQNPRHKITKRGQNVTFRCDPISEHNRLYWYRQTLGQGPEFLTYFQNEAQLEKSRLLSDRFSAERPKGSFSTLEIQRTEQGDSAMYLCASSFLAGGKEQYFGPGTRLTVT.

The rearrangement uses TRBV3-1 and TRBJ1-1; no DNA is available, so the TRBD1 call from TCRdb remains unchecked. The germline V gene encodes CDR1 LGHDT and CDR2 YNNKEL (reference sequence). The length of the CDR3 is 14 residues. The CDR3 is CASSQGWSGGQAFF.

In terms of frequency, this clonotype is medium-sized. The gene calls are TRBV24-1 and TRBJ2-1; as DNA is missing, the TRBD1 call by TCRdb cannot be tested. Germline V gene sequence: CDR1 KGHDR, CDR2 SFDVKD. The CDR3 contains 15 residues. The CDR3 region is CATSASGGSYNEQFF.

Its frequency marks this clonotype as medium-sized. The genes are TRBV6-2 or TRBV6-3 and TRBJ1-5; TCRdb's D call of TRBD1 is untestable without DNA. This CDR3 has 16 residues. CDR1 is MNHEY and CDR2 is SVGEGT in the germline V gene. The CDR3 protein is CASSYSGTDSAWSQHF.

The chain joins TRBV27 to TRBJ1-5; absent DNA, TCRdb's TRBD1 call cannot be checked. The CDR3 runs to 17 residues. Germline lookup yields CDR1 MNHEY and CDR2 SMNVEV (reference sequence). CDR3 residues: CASSLVRPTGVGQPQHF.

The CDR3: CASSPFEETQYF. The chain combines TRBV12-3 or TRBV12-4 with TRBJ2-5. This CDR3 is built from 12 residues.

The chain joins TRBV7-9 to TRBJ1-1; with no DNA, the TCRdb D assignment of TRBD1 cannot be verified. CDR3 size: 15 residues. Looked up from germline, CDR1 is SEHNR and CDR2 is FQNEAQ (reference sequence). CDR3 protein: CASSSGQAGNTEAFF.

The CDR3 protein is CASRQGPTYEQYF. The rearrangement uses TRBV5-1 and TRBJ2-7; the TCRdb D gene call, TRBD1, has no DNA to confirm it. Germline V gene lookup returns CDR1 SGHRS and CDR2 YFSETQ. The length of the CDR3 is 13 residues.

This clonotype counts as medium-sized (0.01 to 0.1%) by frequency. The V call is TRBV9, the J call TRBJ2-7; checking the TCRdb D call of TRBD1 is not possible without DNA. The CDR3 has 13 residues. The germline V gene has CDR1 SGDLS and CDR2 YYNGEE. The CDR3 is CASSAGTGYEQYF.

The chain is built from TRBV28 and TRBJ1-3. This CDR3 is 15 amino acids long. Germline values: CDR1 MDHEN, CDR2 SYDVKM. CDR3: CASSLGLSSGNTIYF.

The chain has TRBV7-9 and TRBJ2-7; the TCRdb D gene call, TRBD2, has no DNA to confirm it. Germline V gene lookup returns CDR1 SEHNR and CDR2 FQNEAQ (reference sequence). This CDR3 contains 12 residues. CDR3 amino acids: CASSLEAVEQYF.

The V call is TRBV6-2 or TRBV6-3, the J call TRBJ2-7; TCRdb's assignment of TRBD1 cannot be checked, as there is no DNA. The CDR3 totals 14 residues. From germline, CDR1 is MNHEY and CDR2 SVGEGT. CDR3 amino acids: CASSDGDRAYEQYF.

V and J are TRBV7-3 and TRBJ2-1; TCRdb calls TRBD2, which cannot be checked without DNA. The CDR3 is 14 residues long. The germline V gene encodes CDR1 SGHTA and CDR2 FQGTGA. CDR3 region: CASSVGTTNNEQFF.

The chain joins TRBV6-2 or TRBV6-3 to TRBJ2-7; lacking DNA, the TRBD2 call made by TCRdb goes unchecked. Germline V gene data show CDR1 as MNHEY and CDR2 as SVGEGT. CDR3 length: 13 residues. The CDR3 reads CAGRTRGSYEQYF.

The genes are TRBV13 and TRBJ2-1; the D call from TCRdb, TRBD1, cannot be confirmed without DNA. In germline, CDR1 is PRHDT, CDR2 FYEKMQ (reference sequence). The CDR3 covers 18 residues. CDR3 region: CASSSFSGTPSSYNEQFF.

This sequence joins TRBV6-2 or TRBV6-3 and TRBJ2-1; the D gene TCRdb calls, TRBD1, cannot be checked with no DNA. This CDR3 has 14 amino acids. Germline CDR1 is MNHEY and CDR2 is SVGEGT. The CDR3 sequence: CASRQKGGYNEQFF.

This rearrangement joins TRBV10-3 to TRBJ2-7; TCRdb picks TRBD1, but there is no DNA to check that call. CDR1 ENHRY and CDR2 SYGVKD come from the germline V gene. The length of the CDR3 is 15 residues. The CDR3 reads CAISESGRGTSEQYF.

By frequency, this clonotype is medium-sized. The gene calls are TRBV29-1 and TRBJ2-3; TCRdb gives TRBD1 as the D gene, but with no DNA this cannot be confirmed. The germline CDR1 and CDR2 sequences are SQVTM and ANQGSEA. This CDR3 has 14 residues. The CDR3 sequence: CSVAGGVGTDTQYF.

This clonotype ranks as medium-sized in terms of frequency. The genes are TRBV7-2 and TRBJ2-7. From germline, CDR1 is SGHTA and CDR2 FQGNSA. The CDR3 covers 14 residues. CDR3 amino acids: CASSLAEEGTEQYF.

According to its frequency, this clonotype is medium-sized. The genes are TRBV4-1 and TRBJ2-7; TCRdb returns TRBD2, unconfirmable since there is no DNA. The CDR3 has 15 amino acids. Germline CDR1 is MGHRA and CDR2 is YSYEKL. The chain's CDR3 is CASSQVDSRSYEQYF.

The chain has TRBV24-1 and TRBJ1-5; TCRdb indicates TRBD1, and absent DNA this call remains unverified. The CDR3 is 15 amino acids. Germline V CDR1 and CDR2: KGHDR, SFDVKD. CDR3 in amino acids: CATSDGRGQGVPQHF.